Reported below is one T cell receptor (beta chain). TCRdb called the 5' RACE reads again in MiXCR, with one record for every CDR3 protein. Here the sample spans roughly 620,000 distinct CDR3 sequences, roughly 18% being singletons. The data originate from a study of T-cell memory formation after mild COVID-19. This CDR3 is 13 amino acids long. CDR1 SGHTA and CDR2 FQGTGA come from the germline V gene. Trimming took 5 bases from V and 6 from J; bases not matched to a gene: 4. Input material: PBMCs or a T cell subset sorted from them (not recorded which). The sequence derives from an adult woman who had mild COVID-19 (a few samples of this study predate the infection). Cell type and time point are not known. This rearrangement joins TRBV7-3 to TRBJ2-1; 7 nucleotides line up with TRBD1. The CDR3 is CASSLGQSNEQFF. The CDR3 region has the DNA TGTGCCAGCAGCCTGGGACAGAGCAATGAGCAGTTCTTC.